The 24 T cell receptor beta chains given below trace back to one sample, sequenced in a study of cytotoxic CD8 clonotypes in ibrutinib-treated CLL. Produced via immunoSEQ multiplex PCR; TCRdb's table is partial and in-frame only. The sample lists roughly 100,000 clones, around 73% occurring once. Sequencing used PBMCs, obtained after 12 months of ibrutinib treatment. The source is a human donor with chronic lymphocytic leukemia.

The chain couples TRBV28 to TRBJ1-2; D possibly corresponds to TRBD1 (6 bases). The CDR3 loop spans 14 amino acids. Trimming removed 6 bases at V and 5 bases at J, with 16 bases between. Germline loops: CDR1 MDHEN, CDR2 SYDVKM. The CDR3 DNA is TGTGCCAGCAGGACACAGGGATCAGCTTATGGCTACACCTTC. Translation: CASRTQGSAYGYTF.

This chain connects TRBV6-5 to TRBJ2-5; a weak D match, TRBD2 (5 bases). CDR3 length equals 15 residues. V lost 7 bases and J lost 2, with 17 bases in between. Germline V lookup: CDR1 MNHEY, CDR2 SVGAGI. CDR3 residues: CASKGPGSGQETQYF. For the CDR3, the DNA is TGTGCCAGCAAGGGTCCCGGGTCGGGGCAAGAGACCCAGTACTTC.

This clone was detected a few times. The chain recombines TRBV10-2 with TRBJ1-5, with unresolved D. This CDR3 region has 14 residues. Germline values: CDR1 WSHSY, CDR2 SAAADI. V was trimmed by 0 bases and J by 6 bases, leaving 9 bases between them. CDR3 amino acids: CASSESGMGQPQHF. Written as DNA, the CDR3 is TGCGCCAGCAGTGAGTCGGGGATGGGTCAGCCCCAGCATTTT.

In its sample, this clone was seen a few times. The rearrangement joins TRBV7-2 to TRBJ2-5, with D possibly being TRBD2 (6 bases). In germline, CDR1 is SGHTA, CDR2 FQGNSA. The CDR3 is made up of 15 amino acids. With 5 bases removed from V and 4 bases from J, the gap between germline ends came to 17 bases. The CDR3 region is CASSTGRPGGETQYF. The DNA of the CDR3 is TGTGCCAGCAGCACCGGACGGCCCGGGGGAGAGACCCAGTACTTC.

V and J are TRBV9 and TRBJ2-5; 11 bases line up with TRBD2. The CDR3 runs 17 residues. CDR1 is SGDLS, CDR2 YYNGEE, per germline. The junction had 6 bases not matched to a gene; V was cut back by 0 bases and J by 2 bases. CDR3 amino acids: CASSVAPSGGSQETQYF. The CDR3 DNA sequence: TGTGCCAGCAGCGTAGCCCCTAGCGGGGGGAGTCAAGAGACCCAGTACTTC.

The CDR3 sequence is CASSRTQTTRYGYTF. The CDR3 bases are TGTGCCAGCAGCCGGACTCAGACTACACGGTATGGCTACACCTTC. The chain joins TRBV6-5 to TRBJ1-2; D remains ambiguous. Trimming removed 6 bases at V and 5 bases at J, with 19 bases between. The germline V gene encodes CDR1 MNHEY and CDR2 SVGAGI. The CDR3 totals 15 residues.

The CDR3 sequence: CASSYHRGLNTEAFF. CDR3 bases: TGTGCCAGCAGTTACCATCGGGGCCTGAACACTGAAGCTTTCTTT. V usage is TRBV6-6 and J usage is TRBJ1-1, with D maybe TRBD1 (5 bases). Trimming removed 2 bases at V and 0 bases at J, with 10 bases between. CDR1 is MNHNY and CDR2 is SVGAGI in the germline V gene (reference sequence). The CDR3 runs to 15 residues.

This clone has ten or more counts. In the same sample, other DNA sequences code for this CDR3. The rearrangement joins TRBV29-1 to TRBJ1-1, with a possible D match to TRBD1 (5 bases). This CDR3 has 12 amino acids. Germline V gene data show CDR1 as SQVTM and CDR2 as ANQGSEA. Trimming stripped 7 bases from V and 3 bases from J, with 12 bases between. The CDR3 bases are TGCAGCGCCAAGGGAGGGGACACTGAAGCTTTCTTT. This sequence encodes CSAKGGDTEAFF.

The CDR3 loop is CASSRRPGELSSYEQYF. CDR3 in DNA: TGTGCCAGCAGTCGCAGACCGGGGGAGCTGAGCTCCTACGAGCAGTACTTC. The rearrangement uses TRBV14 and TRBJ2-7; tentatively, D is TRBD2 (6 bases). Trimming cost V 6 bases and J 0 bases, with 21 bases left between them. This CDR3 is 17 amino acids long. The germline V gene has CDR1 SGHDN and CDR2 FVKESK. Using reference TRBV14 and TRBJ2-7 for the parts outside the CDR3, the full variable domain is EAGVTQFPSHSVIEKGQTVTLRCDPISGHDNLYWYRRVMGKEIKFLLHFVKESKQDESGMPNNRFLAERTGGTYSTLKVQPAELEDSGVYFCASSRRPGELSSYEQYFGPGTRLTVT.

The V and J genes are TRBV19 and TRBJ1-1; 7 bases align to TRBD1. Germline CDR1 reads LNHDA; CDR2 reads SQIVND (reference sequence). V shed 6 bases, J shed 6 bases, and the junction held 7 bases outside the gene matches. There are 13 residues in the CDR3. CDR3 sequence: CASSRGRSAEAFF. The CDR3 bases are TGTGCCAGTAGCAGGGGGAGGTCAGCTGAAGCTTTCTTT.

This rearrangement joins TRBV7-2 to TRBJ1-3, with D tentatively TRBD1 (5 bases). The CDR3 extends over 18 amino acids. Germline V CDR1 and CDR2: SGHTA, FQGNSA. Trimming took 5 bases from V and 0 from J, leaving 20 bases between them. CDR3 nucleotide sequence: TGTGCCAGCAGCCCGCCAGAGAGGACACGGAGCTCTGGAAACACCATATATTTT. Translated: CASSPPERTRSSGNTIYF.

The J gene is TRBJ1-1, the V gene TRBV7-2; unclear D gene. CDR1 SGHTA and CDR2 FQGNSA come from the germline V gene. The CDR3 length is 15 residues. Trimming left V 3 bases short and J 1 base short, with 12 bases between. CDR3 sequence reads: CASSFLNNANTEAFF. DNA of the CDR3: TGTGCCAGCAGCTTTCTAAACAACGCGAACACTGAAGCTTTCTTT.

In its sample, this clone was seen once. The V and J genes are TRBV6-6 and TRBJ1-2; 9 nucleotides align to TRBD1. The CDR3 spans 14 residues. CDR1 is MNHNY, CDR2 SVGAGI, per germline (reference sequence). V lost 5 bases to trimming and J lost 3 bases; unmatched junction nucleotides: 4. CDR3 sequence reads: CASSPTGGYYGYTF. The CDR3 DNA is TGTGCCAGCAGTCCTACAGGGGGCTACTATGGCTACACCTTC.

The rearrangement links TRBV10-3 to TRBJ1-1; TRBD1 might be the D (5 bases). CDR1 ENHRY and CDR2 SYGVKD come from the germline V gene. V was clipped by 5 bases and J by 3 bases, with 13 bases between them. This CDR3 is built from 14 residues. CDR3 sequence: CAISPTGGDTEAFF. The CDR3 DNA reads as TGTGCCATCAGTCCTACGGGGGGGGACACTGAAGCTTTCTTT.

This clone occurred once. The chain is built from TRBV28 and TRBJ2-7; D might be TRBD2 (5 bases). The CDR3 is 14 residues long. The germline V and J ends were trimmed by 7 bases and 7 bases, with 20 bases remaining between them. Germline assignment: CDR1 MDHEN and CDR2 SYDVKM. The CDR3 bases are TGTGCCAGCACTCAGGCGCTATTCTCGGGAGAGCAGTACTTC. It encodes CASTQALFSGEQYF.

The chain joins TRBV7-2 to TRBJ2-3, with 16 positions matching TRBD2. CDR1 SGHTA and CDR2 FQGNSA come from the germline V gene. This CDR3 has 16 residues. Trimming took 8 bases from V and 5 from J; bases not matched to a gene: 7. CDR3 in amino acids: CASVPGLAGGQDTQYF. DNA of the CDR3: TGTGCCAGCGTCCCGGGACTAGCGGGGGGGCAAGATACGCAGTATTTT.

The chain carries TRBV6-5 and TRBJ2-1; 7 bases align to TRBD2. The CDR3 is 12 residues long. The V and J ends lost 6 bases and 10 bases, in that order; junction bases with no gene match: 6. Germline loops: CDR1 MNHEY, CDR2 SVGAGI. The DNA for the CDR3 is TGTGCCAGCAGCCCTACTAGCGCCGAGCAGTTCTTC. Encoded protein: CASSPTSAEQFF.

The rearrangement links TRBV2 to TRBJ1-5, with 8 bases aligning to TRBD1. The CDR3 has 15 amino acids. V lost 6 bases, J lost 1 base, and 5 bases stayed unmatched. The germline V gene encodes CDR1 SNHLY and CDR2 FYNNEI. CDR3 DNA: TGTGCCAGCAGGGGAAGGACAGGGAGCAATCAGCCCCAGCATTTT. Its protein is CASRGRTGSNQPQHF.

V gene TRBV6-5 combines with J gene TRBJ2-7; D could derive from TRBD1 or TRBD2 (5 bases each). The CDR3 extends over 15 amino acids. V dropped 2 bases and J dropped 0 bases, with 11 bases sitting between them. CDR1 MNHEY and CDR2 SVGAGI come from the germline V gene. The CDR3 nucleotides read TGTGCCAGCAGTTACAGTGGGGACCCCTCCTACGAGCAGTACTTC. It is translated as CASSYSGDPSYEQYF.

The rearrangement links TRBV28 to TRBJ2-5; D might be TRBD1 or TRBD2, each matching 5 bases. This CDR3 has 12 amino acids. The germline V gene has CDR1 MDHEN and CDR2 SYDVKM. V lost 5 bases and J 7 bases, leaving 11 bases between the germline ends. CDR3: CASSGVGGTQYF. The DNA of the CDR3 is TGTGCCAGCAGTGGTGTTGGGGGGACCCAGTACTTC.

V usage is TRBV4-1 and J usage is TRBJ1-6; D not certain. The CDR3 totals 17 residues. Trimming took off 0 bases at V and 0 bases at J, with 9 bases between the two ends. Germline CDR1 and CDR2: MGHRA and YSYEKL. Here the CDR3 DNA reads TGCGCCAGCAGCCAAGAGGTGGTGGGCTCCTATAATTCACCCCTCCACTTT. Its translation: CASSQEVVGSYNSPLHF.

This chain joins TRBV2 and TRBJ2-2; 12 bases map to TRBD2. The junction had 3 bases not matched to a gene; V was cut back by 6 bases and J by 4 bases. Germline CDR1 SNHLY, CDR2 FYNNEI. This CDR3 region has 15 residues. The CDR3 sequence: CASRGLAGSTGELFF. The CDR3 DNA follows: TGTGCCAGCAGAGGACTAGCGGGGAGCACCGGGGAGCTGTTTTTT.

The V and J genes are TRBV5-8 and TRBJ1-3, with D perhaps TRBD1 (5 bases). The V gene's germline CDR1 is SGHTS and CDR2 YDEGEE. V lost 4 bases, J lost 3 bases, and 14 bases lay in between. This CDR3 is 15 amino acids long. The CDR3 spells CASSPLSRVGNTIYF. CDR3 DNA sequence: TGTGCCAGCAGCCCCCTAAGCAGGGTTGGAAACACCATATATTTT.

In its sample, this clone was seen once. The J gene is TRBJ2-1, the V gene TRBV7-9; no firm D call. The CDR3 contains 15 residues. Trimming removed 1 base from V and 7 bases from J, with 14 bases in between. The germline gives CDR1 SEHNR, CDR2 FQNEAQ (reference sequence). CDR3 sequence reads: CASSLVLAGVNEQFF. The CDR3 DNA reads as TGTGCCAGCAGCTTAGTATTAGCTGGAGTAAATGAGCAGTTCTTC.